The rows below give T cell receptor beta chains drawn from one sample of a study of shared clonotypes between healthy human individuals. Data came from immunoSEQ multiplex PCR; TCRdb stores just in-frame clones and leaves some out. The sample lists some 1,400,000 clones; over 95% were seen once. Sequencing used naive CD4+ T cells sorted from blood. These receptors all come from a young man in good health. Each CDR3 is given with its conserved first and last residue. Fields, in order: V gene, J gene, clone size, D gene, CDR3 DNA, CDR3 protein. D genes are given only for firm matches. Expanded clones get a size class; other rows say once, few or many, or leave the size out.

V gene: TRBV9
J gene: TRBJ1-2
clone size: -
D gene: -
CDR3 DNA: TGTGCCAGCAGCACAGGGCCAGCGTCTCTAAACACCTTC
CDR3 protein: CASSTGPASLNTF

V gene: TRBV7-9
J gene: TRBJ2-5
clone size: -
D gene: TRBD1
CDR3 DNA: TGTGCCAGCAGCTTGAGGTCCCAGGGACAGGAGACCCAGTACTTC
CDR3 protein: CASSLRSQGQETQYF

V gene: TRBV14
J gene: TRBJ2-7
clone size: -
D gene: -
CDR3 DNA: TGTGCCAGCAGCCAAGTTGGACGGTACGAGCAGTACTTC
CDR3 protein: CASSQVGRYEQYF

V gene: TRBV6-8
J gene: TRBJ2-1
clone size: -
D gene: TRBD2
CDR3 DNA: TGTGCCAGCAGTTACGGGCGGGGGGAATACAATGAGCAGTTCTTC
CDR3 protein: CASSYGRGEYNEQFF

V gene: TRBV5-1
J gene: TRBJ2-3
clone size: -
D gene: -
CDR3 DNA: TGCGCCAGCAGCTTAAGCGGGGATACGCAGTATTTT
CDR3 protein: CASSLSGDTQYF

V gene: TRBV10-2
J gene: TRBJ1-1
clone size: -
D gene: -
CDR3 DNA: TGCGCCAGCAAAGGAGCCCTGAACACTGAAGCTTTCTTT
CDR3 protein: CASKGALNTEAFF

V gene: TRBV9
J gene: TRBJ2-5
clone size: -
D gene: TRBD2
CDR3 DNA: TGTGCCAGCAGCGTATTACCGGGACTAGCGGCCCAAGAGACCCAGTACTTC
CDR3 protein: CASSVLPGLAAQETQYF

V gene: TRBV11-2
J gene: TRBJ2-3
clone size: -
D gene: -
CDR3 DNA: TGTGCCAGCAGCTTATCCCTAGGGGCGGGTTCAGATACGCAGTATTTT
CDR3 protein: CASSLSLGAGSDTQYF

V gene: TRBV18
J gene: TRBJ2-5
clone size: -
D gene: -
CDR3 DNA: TGTGCCAGCTCACGGACCGTTGGCGTAGAGACCCAGTACTTC
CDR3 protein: CASSRTVGVETQYF

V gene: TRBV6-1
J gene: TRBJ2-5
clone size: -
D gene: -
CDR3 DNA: TGTGCCAGCAGTGAAGGGGGGGTAGAGGAGACCCAGTACTTC
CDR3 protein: CASSEGGVEETQYF

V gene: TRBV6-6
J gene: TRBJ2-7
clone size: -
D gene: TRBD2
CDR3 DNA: TGTGCCAGCAGCCGGACTAGCGGGTCCTACGAGCAGTACTTC
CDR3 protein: CASSRTSGSYEQYF

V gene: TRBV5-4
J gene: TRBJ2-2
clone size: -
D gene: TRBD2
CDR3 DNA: TGTGCCAGCAGCTCCGGACTAGCCACCGGGGAGCTGTTTTTT
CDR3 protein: CASSSGLATGELFF

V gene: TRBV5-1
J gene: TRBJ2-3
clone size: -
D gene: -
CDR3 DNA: TGCGCCAGCAGCTTTGGCGGGGCTCAGGGAGTCTTGACAGATACGCAGTATTTT
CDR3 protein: CASSFGGAQGVLTDTQYF

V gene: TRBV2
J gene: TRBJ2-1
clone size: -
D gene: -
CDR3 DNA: TGTGCCAGCAGTGAGACCCGGACTACTATCAATGAGCAGTTCTTC
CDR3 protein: CASSETRTTINEQFF

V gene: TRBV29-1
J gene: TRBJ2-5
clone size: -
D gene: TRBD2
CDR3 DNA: TGCAGCGTTTTACTAGCGGGAGAAGAGACCCAGTACTTC
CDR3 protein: CSVLLAGEETQYF

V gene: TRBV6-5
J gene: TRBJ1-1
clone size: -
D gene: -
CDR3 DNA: TGTGCCAGCAGTTACCTGGGGTACCCATCGAACACTGAAGCTTTCTTT
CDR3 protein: CASSYLGYPSNTEAFF

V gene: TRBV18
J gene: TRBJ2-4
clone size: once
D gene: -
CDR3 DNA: TGTGCCAGCTCACCGACCGCAGGGGTCAACATTCAGTACTTC
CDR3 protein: CASSPTAGVNIQYF

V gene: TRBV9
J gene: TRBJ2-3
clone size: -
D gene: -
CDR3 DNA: TGTGCCAGCAGCGTAGGATTCCGGGATACGCAGTATTTT
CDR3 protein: CASSVGFRDTQYF

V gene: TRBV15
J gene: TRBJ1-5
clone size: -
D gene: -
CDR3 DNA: TGTGCCACCAGCAGAGTCGTAGGGGGTAATCAGCCCCAGCATTTT
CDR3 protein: CATSRVVGGNQPQHF

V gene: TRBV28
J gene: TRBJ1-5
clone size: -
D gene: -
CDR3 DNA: TGTGCCAGCAGTTTAGATTCACAGGGTCGCAATCAGCCCCAGCATTTT
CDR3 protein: CASSLDSQGRNQPQHF

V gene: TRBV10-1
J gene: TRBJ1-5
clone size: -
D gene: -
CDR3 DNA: TGCGCCAGCAGTGTGGGGGATCAGCCCCAGCATTTT
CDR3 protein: CASSVGDQPQHF

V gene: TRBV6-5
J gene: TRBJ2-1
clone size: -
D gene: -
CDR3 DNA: TGTGCCAGCAGTGGGGATGCTAGCGAGCAGTTCTTC
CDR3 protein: CASSGDASEQFF

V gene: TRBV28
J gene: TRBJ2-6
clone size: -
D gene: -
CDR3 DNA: TGTGCCAGCACCCCTGAAGGACCCCCGTTTCTTGGGGCCAACGTCCTGACTTTC
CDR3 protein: CASTPEGPPFLGANVLTF

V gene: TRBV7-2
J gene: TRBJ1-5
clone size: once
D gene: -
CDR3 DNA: TGTGCCAGCAGCTTAGGGGTGACTAGGGGGCAGCCCCAGCATTTT
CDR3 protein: CASSLGVTRGQPQHF

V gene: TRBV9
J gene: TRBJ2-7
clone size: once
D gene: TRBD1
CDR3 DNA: TGTGCCAGCAGCGTAGATGGACAGGGCCTCTACGAGCAGTACTTC
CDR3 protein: CASSVDGQGLYEQYF

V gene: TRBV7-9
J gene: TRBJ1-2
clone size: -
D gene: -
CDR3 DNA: TGTGCCAGCAGCTCCACCAGTACAGGAGGTTCTAACTATGGCTACACCTTC
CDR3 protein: CASSSTSTGGSNYGYTF

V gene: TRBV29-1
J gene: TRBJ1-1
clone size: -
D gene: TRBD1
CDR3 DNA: TGCAGCGTGGACAGGGGGAGCGGCACTGAAGCTTTCTTT
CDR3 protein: CSVDRGSGTEAFF

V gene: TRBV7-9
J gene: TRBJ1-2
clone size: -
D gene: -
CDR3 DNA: TGTGCCAGCAGCCCCCCCACAGGGATCTATGGCTACACCTTC
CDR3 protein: CASSPPTGIYGYTF

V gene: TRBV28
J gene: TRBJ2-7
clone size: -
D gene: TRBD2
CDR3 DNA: TGTGCCAGCAGGGGACTAGCGGGAGATTATGAGCAGTACTTC
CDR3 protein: CASRGLAGDYEQYF

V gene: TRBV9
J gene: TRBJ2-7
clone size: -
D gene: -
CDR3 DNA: TGTGCCAGCAGCACACAGGGGAGGTCCTACGAGCAGTACTTC
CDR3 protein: CASSTQGRSYEQYF

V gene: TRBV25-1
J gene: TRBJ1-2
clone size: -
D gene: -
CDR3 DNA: TGTGCCAGCAGTTCTTCTTACTTCTATGGCTACACCTTC
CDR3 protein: CASSSSYFYGYTF

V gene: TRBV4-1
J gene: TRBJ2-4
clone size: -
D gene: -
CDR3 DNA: TGCGCCAGCAGCCAAGGCTCCAGGGCAGGGGCCAAAAACATTCAGTACTTC
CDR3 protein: CASSQGSRAGAKNIQYF

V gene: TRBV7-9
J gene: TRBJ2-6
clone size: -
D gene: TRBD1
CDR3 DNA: TGTGCCAGCAGCCACCGGACAGGGGAATGGTCTGGGGCCAACGTCCTGACTTTC
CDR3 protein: CASSHRTGEWSGANVLTF

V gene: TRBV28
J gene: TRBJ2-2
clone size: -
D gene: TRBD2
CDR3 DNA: TGTGCCAGCTGTGTAGGCGGGAGGGCCGGGACCGGGGAGCTGTTTTTT
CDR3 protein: CASCVGGRAGTGELFF

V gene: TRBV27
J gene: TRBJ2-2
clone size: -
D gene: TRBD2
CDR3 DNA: TGTGCCAGCAGTTTTCTGGTGGGACTAGCGGGAGCCAACACCGGGGAGCTGTTTTTT
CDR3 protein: CASSFLVGLAGANTGELFF

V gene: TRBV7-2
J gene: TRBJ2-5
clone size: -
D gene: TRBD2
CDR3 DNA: TGTGCCAGCAGCCCCAGCCTCACTAGCGGGAGGGCCCTCGAGACCCAGTACTTC
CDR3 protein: CASSPSLTSGRALETQYF